Each of the 15 T cell receptor beta chains below was sequenced from the same sample in a study of T cell changes during pregnancy in multiple sclerosis. Using immunoSEQ multiplex PCR, the repertoire was profiled, and TCRdb retains in-frame clones only, with some absent. The sample lists tens of thousands of clones, 85% to 95% occurring once. The source material was peripheral blood, sampled after pregnancy. The receptor set was obtained from a female donor with multiple sclerosis, enrolled in a pregnancy study.

The chain carries TRBV19 and TRBJ1-5; D gene unclear. V was clipped by 3 bases and J by 6 bases, with 9 bases between them. Germline lookup yields CDR1 LNHDA and CDR2 SQIVND (reference sequence). This CDR3 comprises 13 residues. CDR3 residues: CASSISEVQPQHF. The CDR3, as DNA: TGTGCCAGTAGTATTTCCGAGGTTCAGCCCCAGCATTTT.

J is TRBJ1-1 and V is TRBV27; tentative D call: TRBD1 (6 bases). The germline V gene has CDR1 MNHEY and CDR2 SMNVEV (reference sequence). CDR3 length: 15 amino acids. V was cut by 4 bases and J by 0 bases, with 12 bases left in between. Here the CDR3 DNA reads TGTGCCAGCAGTTCGTCAGGGGCCGTGAACACTGAAGCTTTCTTT. Translation gives CASSSSGAVNTEAFF.

CDR3 sequence (DNA): TGTGCCAGCAGTAGCAGGGAAAGCTATGGCTACACCTTC. This sequence encodes CASSSRESYGYTF. V and J are TRBV6-1 and TRBJ1-2, with D possibly matching TRBD1 (5 bases). Germline CDR1 MNHNS, CDR2 SASEGT. V was trimmed by 5 bases and J by 4 bases, leaving 11 bases between them. CDR3 length: 13 residues.

V and J are TRBV5-1 and TRBJ2-6, with 9 bases matching TRBD1. V lost 0 bases, J lost 9 bases, and 1 base stayed unmatched. Germline CDR1 is SGHRS and CDR2 is YFSETQ. The CDR3 is 14 residues long. The CDR3 here is CASSLGDRVNVLTF. As DNA, the CDR3 is TGCGCCAGCAGCTTGGGGGACAGGGTCAACGTCCTGACTTTC.

The chain recombines TRBV10-3 with TRBJ1-2; TRBD1 matches 10 bases. This CDR3 has 15 residues. V lost 4 bases to trimming and J lost 7 bases; unmatched junction nucleotides: 9. Germline V gene data show CDR1 as ENHRY and CDR2 as SYGVKD. The CDR3: CAISGGTGDQSGYTF. The CDR3, as DNA: TGTGCCATCAGTGGTGGGACAGGGGATCAATCTGGCTACACCTTC.

A single count supports this clone. The chain carries TRBV2 and TRBJ2-7; D is uncertain. The length of the CDR3 is 12 residues. In germline, CDR1 is SNHLY, CDR2 FYNNEI. With 5 bases removed from V and 3 bases from J, the gap between germline ends came to 8 bases. This CDR3 reads CASSYDFYEQYF. Here the CDR3 DNA reads TGTGCCAGCAGTTACGACTTCTACGAGCAGTACTTC.

The gene calls are TRBV7-9 and TRBJ2-2; 9 bases align to TRBD2. The CDR3 runs to 15 residues. CDR1 and CDR2 (germline): SEHNR, FQNEAQ (reference sequence). The V and J ends lost 3 bases and 6 bases, in that order; junction bases with no gene match: 5. CDR3 DNA sequence: TGTGCCAGCAGCTTGTGGCGGGGGGGCCCCGGGGAGCTGTTTTTT. Translated, it gives CASSLWRGGPGELFF.

This clone was seen only a few times. The rearrangement links TRBV30 to TRBJ2-7, with a possible D match to TRBD2 (5 bases). The CDR3 has 12 amino acids. In germline, CDR1 is GTSNPN, CDR2 SVGIG (reference sequence). Between the trimmed V and J ends, which lost 3 bases and 3 bases, there was a span of 9 bases. CDR3 sequence (DNA): TGTGCCTGGAGCTGGGGAGACTACGAGCAGTACTTC. This translates into CAWSWGDYEQYF.

This clone came up a few times. The CDR3 spells CASSFIPGDNTEAFF. DNA for the CDR3: TGTGCCAGCAGCTTTATCCCAGGGGATAACACTGAAGCTTTCTTT. V gene TRBV5-5 combines with J gene TRBJ1-1; maybe TRBD1 (6 bases). Germline CDR1 is SGHKS and CDR2 is YYEKEE (reference sequence). The germline V and J ends were trimmed by 2 bases and 2 bases, with 13 bases remaining between them. The CDR3 has 15 amino acids.

This chain connects TRBV23-1 to TRBJ1-5, with TRBD1 matching over 9 bases. TRBV23-1 is noted as an ORF with a role that remains uncertain. Germline trimming cut 7 bases from V and 3 bases from J; bases unmatched to any gene: 13. CDR3 length equals 17 residues. CDR3 bases: TGCGCCAGCACTACTACAGGGGGCGGTGGAAACAATCAGCCCCAGCATTTT. Its translation: CASTTTGGGGNNQPQHF.

This clone occurred once. The chain uses TRBV27 and TRBJ2-5; 7 bases agree with TRBD2. The length of the CDR3 is 16 residues. The V and J ends lost 5 bases and 3 bases, in that order; junction bases with no gene match: 12. The germline CDR1 and CDR2 sequences are MNHEY and SMNVEV (reference sequence). The CDR3 loop is CASSLGLAEKKETQYF. DNA for the CDR3: TGTGCCAGCAGTCTGGGGCTAGCGGAGAAAAAAGAGACCCAGTACTTC.

The J gene is TRBJ2-7, the V gene TRBV19; D unresolved. The CDR3 runs 13 residues. Deletions cut 4 bases from V and 6 bases from J, with 13 bases between. Looked up from germline, CDR1 is LNHDA and CDR2 is SQIVND (reference sequence). The CDR3 DNA reads as TGTGCCAGTAGTACCGTTGAGGTCTCCGAGCAGTACTTC. Its translation is CASSTVEVSEQYF. The full variable domain, with the rest looked up from reference TRBV19 and TRBJ2-7, is DGGITQSPKYLFRKEGQNVTLSCEQNLNHDAMYWYRQDPGQGLRLIYYSQIVNDFQKGDIAEGYSVSREKKESFPLTVTSAQKNPTAFYLCASSTVEVSEQYFGPGTRLTVT.

The rearrangement links TRBV7-2 to TRBJ2-3, with no clear D. This CDR3 region has 14 residues. The germline gives CDR1 SGHTA, CDR2 FQGNSA. V was trimmed by 6 bases and J by 2 bases, leaving 12 bases between them. The CDR3 nucleotides read TGTGCCAGCAGACGCGAATTTTCCACAGATACGCAGTATTTT. This gives the protein CASRREFSTDTQYF.

The rearrangement links TRBV7-2 to TRBJ1-3, with D unresolved. V was trimmed by 1 base and J by 0 bases, leaving 13 bases between them. Per the germline V gene, CDR1 is SGHTA and CDR2 is FQGNSA. The CDR3 sequence is 17 residues long. CDR3 loop: CASSLGGGLLSGNTIYF. The CDR3 DNA sequence: TGTGCCAGCAGCTTAGGGGGAGGGTTGCTCTCTGGAAACACCATATATTTT.

The chain joins TRBV5-4 to TRBJ1-1; D is ambiguous. CDR1 is SGHNT, CDR2 YYREEE, per germline (reference sequence). This CDR3 spans 12 amino acids. Trimming pared 4 bases from V and 5 bases from J, leaving 9 bases between. The CDR3 reads CASSAAGTEAFF. The CDR3 DNA is TGTGCCAGCAGCGCGGCGGGTACTGAAGCTTTCTTT.